This TCR beta chain was obtained from a study of beta chain features in type 1 diabetes. Of the isolated RNA, all was reverse transcribed, and so the sequenced material was expressed TCRB transcripts. TCRdb's table, derived via immunoSEQ multiplex PCR, lists solely in-frame clones and lacks some. Here the sample spans about 650,000 clones, 9.5% to 15% being singletons. General study results and limits: A definitive answer on HLA type influencing TCRB rearrangement was not reached here. Reads derived from cDNA could over-represent cells showing high TCR expression. Individuals with type 1 diabetes displayed fewer insertions and more deletions at VDJ junctions. Type 1 diabetes patients had moderately but significantly shorter TCRB CDR3s in all four CD4+ subsets.

This clone has more than one count but fewer than ten. The antigen is not known. The CDR3 covers 16 residues. Looked up from germline, CDR1 is LGHNA and CDR2 is YSLEER. V lost 3 bases to trimming and J lost 0 bases; unmatched junction nucleotides: 5. The V call is TRBV4-3, the J call TRBJ2-7; 10 nucleotides line up with TRBD2. This sequence originates from a man aged 30 to 45 with type 1 diabetes. Sequencing was performed on naive CD4+ T cells from blood. CDR3 DNA: TGCGCCAGCAGCCAGCTAGCGGGGGCCAGCTCCTACGAGCAGTACTTC. Its protein product is CASSQLAGASSYEQYF.